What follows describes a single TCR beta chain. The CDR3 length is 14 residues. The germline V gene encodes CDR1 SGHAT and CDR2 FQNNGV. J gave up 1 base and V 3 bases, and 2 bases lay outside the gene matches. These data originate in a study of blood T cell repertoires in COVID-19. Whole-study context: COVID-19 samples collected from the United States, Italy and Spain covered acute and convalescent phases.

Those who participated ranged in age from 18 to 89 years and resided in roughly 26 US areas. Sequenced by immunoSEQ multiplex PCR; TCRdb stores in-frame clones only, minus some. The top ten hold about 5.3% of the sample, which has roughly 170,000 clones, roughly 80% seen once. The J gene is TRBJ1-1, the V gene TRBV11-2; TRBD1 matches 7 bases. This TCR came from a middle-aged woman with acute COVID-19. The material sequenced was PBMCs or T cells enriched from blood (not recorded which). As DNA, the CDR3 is TGTGCCAGCAGCTTGGACAGGAAGAACACTGAAGCTTTCTTT. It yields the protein CASSLDRKNTEAFF.